This T cell receptor (beta chain) came from a study of T cell responses to AZD1222 COVID-19 vaccine. This CDR3 region has 12 residues. Per germline, CDR1 SQVTM and CDR2 ANQGSEA. Trimming pared 0 bases from V and 6 bases from J, leaving 7 bases between. Generated by immunoSEQ multiplex PCR, the TCRdb table keeps only in-frame clones and is missing some. The sample lists 55,000 to 85,000 clones; less than 90% were seen once. The sample consisted of peripheral blood, taken on day 0 of AZD1222 vaccination. This rearrangement joins TRBV29-1 to TRBJ2-3; D is uncertain. The sequence was obtained from an adult in good health. CDR3 DNA: TGCAGCGTTGAAGAACAGAAGGATACGCAGTATTTT. It codes for CSVEEQKDTQYF.